Listed here are 18 T cell receptor beta chains from one sample, sequenced in a study of T cell responses to AZD1222 COVID-19 vaccine (dated by TCRdb to about 2021). What this sample's time point label stands for: baseline before first vaccination. Per the publication, the treatment or condition label means: meningococcal conjugate vaccine given as trial control. To prepare the library, the immunoSEQ multiplex PCR assay was applied. In TCRdb, the immuneACCESS table is reduced to in-frame sequences with V and J assigned. These tables do not hold every clone; where another copy was compared, an unresolved V gene accounts for under half, and the others remain unexplained. The sample yields 150,000 to 200,000 clones; 75% to 90% were counted once. The ten top clones hold around 2.9% of the sample. Sequenced material: peripheral blood, taken on day 0 of MenACWY control vaccination. All receptors come from an adult in good health.

The chain uses TRBV19 and TRBJ1-5, with no clear D. Trimming cost V 3 bases and J 5 bases, with 11 bases left between them. CDR3 length equals 14 residues. Germline V gene sequence: CDR1 LNHDA, CDR2 SQIVND (reference sequence). CDR3 sequence (DNA): TGTGCCAGTAGTATTGTCGGCGGGGATCAGCCCCAGCATTTT. Translating it yields CASSIVGGDQPQHF.

The chain has TRBV7-3 and TRBJ2-3; 11 bases match TRBD2. This CDR3 is built from 16 residues. The germline V gene has CDR1 SGHTA and CDR2 FQGTGA. V lost 6 bases and J lost 0; bases outside the gene matches: 5. The CDR3 is CASSYRLAGSTDTQYF. CDR3 bases: TGTGCCAGCAGTTATCGACTAGCGGGGAGCACAGATACGCAGTATTTT.

The gene calls are TRBV27 and TRBJ1-6; the D is unclear. This CDR3 spans 13 amino acids. CDR1 and CDR2 from the germline V gene are MNHEY and SMNVEV (reference sequence). Trimming shortened V by 7 bases and J by 7 bases, and 11 bases separated the two germline ends. This CDR3 reads CASTSSRNSPLHF. CDR3 DNA: TGTGCCAGCACCTCCTCGAGGAATTCACCCCTCCACTTT.

V is TRBV9 and J is TRBJ2-1; D unresolved. The CDR3 sequence is 13 residues long. Trimming stripped 3 bases from V and 6 bases from J, with 10 bases between. In germline, CDR1 is SGDLS, CDR2 YYNGEE. CDR3 sequence: CASSDSLRNEQFF. CDR3 bases: TGTGCCAGCAGCGATAGTCTCCGCAATGAGCAGTTCTTC.

The chain combines TRBV6-4 with TRBJ2-2, with 9 nucleotides matching TRBD1. The CDR3 length is 15 residues. With 5 bases clipped from V and 4 bases from J, the junction kept 5 bases outside the gene matches. Germline V CDR1 and CDR2: MRHNA, SNTAGT. In DNA, the CDR3 is TGTGCCAGCAGTCCCGGGACAGGGAGCACCGGGGAGCTGTTTTTT. As protein: CASSPGTGSTGELFF.

This clone has more than one count but fewer than ten. V usage is TRBV9 and J usage is TRBJ2-1, with D unclear. Between the trimmed V and J ends, which lost 3 bases and 5 bases, there was a span of 15 bases. Germline loops: CDR1 SGDLS, CDR2 YYNGEE. This CDR3 comprises 15 residues. The CDR3 spells CASSATPLGDNEQFF. CDR3 DNA: TGTGCCAGCAGCGCAACACCATTAGGCGACAATGAGCAGTTCTTC.

This chain joins TRBV5-4 and TRBJ2-5; 12 bases agree with TRBD2. CDR3 length equals 16 residues. J gave up 3 bases and V 4 bases, and 7 bases lay outside the gene matches. The germline CDR1 and CDR2 sequences are SGHNT and YYREEE (reference sequence). CDR3 region: CASSKSRLAGEETQYF. The CDR3 DNA reads TGTGCCAGCAGCAAGAGTCGACTAGCGGGGGAAGAGACCCAGTACTTC.

The chain uses TRBV6-2 or TRBV6-3 and TRBJ1-6; a weak D match, TRBD1 (5 bases). Germline V gene sequence: CDR1 MNHEY, CDR2 SVGEGT. The CDR3 runs 13 residues. V was shortened by 6 bases and J by 10 bases, with 13 bases between the two germline ends. CDR3 nucleotides: TGTGCCAGCAGCCCCGGAAGGGGATCACCCCTCCACTTT. This translates into CASSPGRGSPLHF.

The rearrangement joins TRBV5-1 to TRBJ2-7, with unresolved D. Per the germline V gene, CDR1 is SGHRS and CDR2 is YFSETQ. Trimming took off 1 base at V and 1 base at J, with 9 bases between the two ends. This CDR3 contains 14 residues. CDR3 residues: CASSLRAMSYEQYF. CDR3 DNA: TGCGCCAGCAGCTTGAGGGCAATGTCCTACGAGCAGTACTTC.

The chain has TRBV5-4 and TRBJ1-1; the D gene is possibly TRBD1 (5 bases). The V end lost 0 bases, the J end lost 1 base, and 7 bases lay between the germline ends. Germline V CDR1 and CDR2: SGHNT, YYREEE (reference sequence). This CDR3 has 14 residues. The CDR3 is CASSLGGGNTEAFF. CDR3 nucleotides: TGTGCCAGCAGCTTGGGCGGGGGGAACACTGAAGCTTTCTTT.

The chain uses TRBV4-3 and TRBJ2-7; D gene unclear. CDR3 length equals 16 residues. Germline loops: CDR1 LGHNA, CDR2 YSLEER. The V gene lost 1 base and the J gene lost 2 bases, with 15 bases spanning the gap. DNA of the CDR3: TGCGCCAGCAGCCAAGGTTGGGCAGTCGCCACCTACGAGCAGTACTTC. Residues: CASSQGWAVATYEQYF.

The chain joins TRBV19 to TRBJ2-3, with 15 bases aligning to TRBD2. The CDR3 has 16 amino acids. Germline lookup yields CDR1 LNHDA and CDR2 SQIVND (reference sequence). V dropped 4 bases and J dropped 3; count of bases not matched to a gene: 2. The DNA of the CDR3 is TGTGCCAGTAGTAGGACTAGCGGGAGGGGTACAGATACGCAGTATTTT. This encodes CASSRTSGRGTDTQYF.

The CDR3 coding sequence is TGTGCCAGCAGTAAGACAGGGGCGGACACTGAAGCTTTCTTT. Translation gives CASSKTGADTEAFF. The chain couples TRBV2 to TRBJ1-1; TRBD1 agrees at 8 bases. Germline V gene sequence: CDR1 SNHLY, CDR2 FYNNEI. The V segment lost 5 bases and the J segment 3 bases; nucleotides outside the gene matches: 5. This CDR3 contains 14 residues.

The chain couples TRBV7-8 to TRBJ2-7; D perhaps matches TRBD1 (5 bases). V dropped 4 bases and J dropped 4 bases, with 8 bases sitting between them. The germline V gene has CDR1 SGHVS and CDR2 FQNEAQ. The CDR3 is made up of 12 amino acids. CDR3 sequence reads: CASSWGTYEQYF. The DNA of the CDR3 is TGTGCCAGCAGCTGGGGCACGTACGAGCAGTACTTC.

The V gene is TRBV6-5, the J gene TRBJ1-1; D remains unclear. The V end was cut by 7 bases, the J end by 6 bases, with 18 bases between. Germline assignment: CDR1 MNHEY and CDR2 SVGAGI. The length of the CDR3 is 14 residues. CDR3 sequence: CASNIDHSGSEAFF. CDR3 DNA: TGTGCCAGCAATATCGATCATAGCGGATCTGAAGCTTTCTTT.

This chain links TRBV5-4 with TRBJ2-7; D uncertain. The germline V gene has CDR1 SGHNT and CDR2 YYREEE (reference sequence). Deletions cut 4 bases from V and 5 bases from J, with 13 bases between. The CDR3 loop spans 13 amino acids. CDR3 residues: CASSGVVLDEQYF. The CDR3 region has the DNA TGTGCCAGCAGCGGGGTAGTGCTAGACGAGCAGTACTTC. Supplemented by reference TRBV5-4 and TRBJ2-7, the full variable domain reads ETGVTQSPTHLIKTRGQQVTLRCSSQSGHNTVSWYQQALGQGPQFIFQYYREEENGRGNFPPRFSGLQFPNYSSELNVNALELDDSALYLCASSGVVLDEQYFGPGTRLTVT.

This chain links TRBV7-9 with TRBJ1-1; D gene unclear. Germline lookup yields CDR1 SEHNR and CDR2 FQNEAQ (reference sequence). Trimming took 2 bases from V and 2 from J, leaving 9 bases between them. The CDR3 runs 14 residues. The CDR3 nucleotides are TGTGCCAGCAGCTTAAGTGGAGCCAACACTGAAGCTTTCTTT. This translates into CASSLSGANTEAFF.

The chain couples TRBV19 to TRBJ2-7, with D possibly matching TRBD1 (5 bases). The V gene lost 6 bases and the J gene lost 5 bases, with 17 bases spanning the gap. Germline CDR1 reads LNHDA; CDR2 reads SQIVND (reference sequence). The CDR3 is made up of 14 amino acids. The CDR3 sequence is CASRSRQGGNEQYF. DNA of the CDR3: TGTGCCAGTAGATCGAGGCAGGGTGGGAACGAGCAGTACTTC.